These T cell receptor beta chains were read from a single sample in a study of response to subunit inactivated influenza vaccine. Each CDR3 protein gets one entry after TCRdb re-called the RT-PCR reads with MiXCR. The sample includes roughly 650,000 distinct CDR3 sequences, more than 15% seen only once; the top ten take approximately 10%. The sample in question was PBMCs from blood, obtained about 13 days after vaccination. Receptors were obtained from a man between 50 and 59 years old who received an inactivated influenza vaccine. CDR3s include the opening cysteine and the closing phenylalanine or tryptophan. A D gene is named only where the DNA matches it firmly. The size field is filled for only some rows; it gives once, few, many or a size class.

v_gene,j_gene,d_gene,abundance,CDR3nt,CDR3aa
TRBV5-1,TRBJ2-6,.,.,TGCGCCAGCAGCTTGGAAGCTGGGGCCAACGTCCTGACTTTC,CASSLEAGANVLTF
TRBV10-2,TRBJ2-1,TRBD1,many,TGCGCCAGCAGTGAGTCTTGGGCAGGGGGTGTTGAGCAGTTCTTC,CASSESWAGGVEQFF
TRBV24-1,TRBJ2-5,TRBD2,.,TGTGCCACAGGGGAGGGGAAAGAGACCCAGTACTTC,CATGEGKETQYF
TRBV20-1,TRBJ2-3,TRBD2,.,TGCAGTGCTCGGACCGGGACTAGCTTCGATACGCAGTATTTT,CSARTGTSFDTQYF
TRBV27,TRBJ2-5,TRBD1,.,TGTGCCAGCAGTTTAAGACTGCGGACAGGGGAGAGAGAGACCCAGTACTTC,CASSLRLRTGERETQYF
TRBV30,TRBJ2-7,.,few,TGTGCCTGGAACCAGGGTTTTTCCTACGAGCAGTACTTC,CAWNQGFSYEQYF
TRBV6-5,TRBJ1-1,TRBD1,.,TGTGCCAGCAGTTCTAAAGGGGGCTGGACTGAAGCTTTCTTT,CASSSKGGWTEAFF
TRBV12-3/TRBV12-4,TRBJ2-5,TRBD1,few,TGTGCCAGCAGTAGGGACAGGGGTTGGGAGACCCAGTACTTC,CASSRDRGWETQYF
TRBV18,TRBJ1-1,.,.,TGTGCCAGCTCACCAGGCGCTCTGAACACTGAAGCTTTCTTT,CASSPGALNTEAFF
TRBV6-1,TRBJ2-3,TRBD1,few,TGTGCCACCTGGGACAGTTCGGCAGATACGCAGTATTTT,CATWDSSADTQYF
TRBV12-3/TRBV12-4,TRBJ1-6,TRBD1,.,TGTGCCAGCAGTTTAAGCTACGGGACAGCAAATTCACCCCTCCACTTT,CASSLSYGTANSPLHF
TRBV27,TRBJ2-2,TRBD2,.,TGTGCCAGCAGTTTCCTCGGGGGGACGAGGAACACCGGGGAGCTGTTTTTT,CASSFLGGTRNTGELFF
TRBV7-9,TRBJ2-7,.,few,TGTGCCAGCAGCTTTACCCAGGGGTACGAGCAGTACTTC,CASSFTQGYEQYF
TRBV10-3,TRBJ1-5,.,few,TGTGCCATCACTGAGGGGAAGGATCAGCCCCAGCATTTT,CAITEGKDQPQHF
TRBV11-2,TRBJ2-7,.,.,TGTGCCAGCAGCTTAACCCAGTCCTCCTCCTACGAGCAGTACTTC,CASSLTQSSSYEQYF
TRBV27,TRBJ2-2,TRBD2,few,TGTGCCAGCAGTTCCGGACTAGTCGGCACCGGGGAGCTGTTTTTT,CASSSGLVGTGELFF
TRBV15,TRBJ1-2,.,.,TGTGCCACCAGCAGAGAATACAGGGATGGCTACACCTTC,CATSREYRDGYTF
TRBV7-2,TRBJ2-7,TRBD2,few,TGTGCCAGCAGCCCCCAGAGCGGGGAGAGACGCTCCTACGAGCAGTACTTC,CASSPQSGERRSYEQYF
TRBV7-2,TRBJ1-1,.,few,TGTGCCAGCAGCTTACAATTTGCGGTGGCTTTCTTT,CASSLQFAVAFF
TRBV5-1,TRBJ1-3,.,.,TGCGCCAGCAGCTTGGAGGGCGGTCACACCATATATTTT,CASSLEGGHTIYF
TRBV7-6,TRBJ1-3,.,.,TGTGCCAGCAGCGCAAGACCCTCAGACAGGTCTGGAAACACCATATATTTT,CASSARPSDRSGNTIYF
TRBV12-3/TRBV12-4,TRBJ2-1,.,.,TGTGCCAGCAGGTGGGGGGGGCCCTCTTACAATGAGCAGTTCTTC,CASRWGGPSYNEQFF
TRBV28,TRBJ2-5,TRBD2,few,TGTGCCAGCAGTTTTAACAGCGGGACGAGGGAGACCCAGTACTTC,CASSFNSGTRETQYF
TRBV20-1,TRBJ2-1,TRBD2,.,TGCAGTGCTAGGTCGCTAGCGGGAGGGCCGGGGGAGCAGTTCTTC,CSARSLAGGPGEQFF
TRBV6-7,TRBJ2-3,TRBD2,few,TGTGCCAGCAGTCACGGACTAGCGGGGGCTACTAGCACAGATACGCAGTATTTT,CASSHGLAGATSTDTQYF
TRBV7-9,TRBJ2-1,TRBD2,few,TGTGCCAGCAGCTTAGAAGTAGCGGGGTACAATGAGCAGTTCTTC,CASSLEVAGYNEQFF
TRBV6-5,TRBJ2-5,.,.,TGTGCCAGCAGTTACTCCGGCGGGACACTAGAGACCCAGTACTTC,CASSYSGGTLETQYF
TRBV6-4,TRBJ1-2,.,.,TGTGCCAGCAGCCAAGGTGGAAGCTACGGCTACACCTTC,CASSQGGSYGYTF
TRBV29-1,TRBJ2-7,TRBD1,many,TGCAGCGTTGAAAGCCCTACGACAGGGGGCTCCTACGAGCAGTACTTC,CSVESPTTGGSYEQYF
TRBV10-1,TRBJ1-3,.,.,TGCGCCAGCAGTGAGTCGAAAGGCGACTCTGGAAACACCATATATTTT,CASSESKGDSGNTIYF
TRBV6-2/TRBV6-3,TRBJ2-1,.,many,TGTGCCAGCAGTTACAGAGCCTACAATGAGCAGTTCTTC,CASSYRAYNEQFF
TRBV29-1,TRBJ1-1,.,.,TGCAGCGTTGAACGGGTCAACACTGAAGCTTTCTTT,CSVERVNTEAFF
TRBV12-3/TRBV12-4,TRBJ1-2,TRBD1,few,TGTGCCAGCAGGAGAGCAGGGGGCGGCGGCTACACCTTC,CASRRAGGGGYTF
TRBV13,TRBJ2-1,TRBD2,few,TGTGCCAGCAGCTTCCCGACTAGCGGGAGTGGAATGTATAATGAGCAGTTCTTC,CASSFPTSGSGMYNEQFF
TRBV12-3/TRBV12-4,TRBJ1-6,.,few,TGTGCCAGCAGTTTAGCGGAGTTGGGGAGCTCCTATAATTCACCCCTCCACTTT,CASSLAELGSSYNSPLHF
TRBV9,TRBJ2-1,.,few,TGTGCCAGCAGCGGGACCGGGACAACCACCTACAATGAGCAGTTCTTC,CASSGTGTTTYNEQFF
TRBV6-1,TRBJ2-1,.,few,TGTGCCAGCAGTGAATCCCATTCCTTTGGTGAGCAGTTCTTC,CASSESHSFGEQFF
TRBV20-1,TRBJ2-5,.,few,TGCAGTGCCCGCTCGGCCAGAGAAGAGACCCAGTACTTC,CSARSAREETQYF
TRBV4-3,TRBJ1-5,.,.,TGCGCCAGCAGCCACGAGCGACATTGGGGACAGCCCCAGCATTTT,CASSHERHWGQPQHF
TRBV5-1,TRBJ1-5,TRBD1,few,TGCGCCAGCAGCTTGGGAGGGGGCAAGAATCAGCCCCAGCATTTT,CASSLGGGKNQPQHF
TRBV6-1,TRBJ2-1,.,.,TGTGCCAGCAGCTCGCCGGGGTCGAGTGAGCAGTTCTTC,CASSSPGSSEQFF
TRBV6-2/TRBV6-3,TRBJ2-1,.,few,TGTGCCAGCAGTTACGTTCCCCTCAATGAGCAGTTCTTC,CASSYVPLNEQFF
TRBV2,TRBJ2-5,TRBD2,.,TGTGCCAGCAGGATTATAGCGGGGAGTGGAGAGACCCAGTACTTC,CASRIIAGSGETQYF
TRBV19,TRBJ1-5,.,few,TGTGCCAGTAGCCGGGCCGGGTGGGAATGGACCCAGCATTTT,CASSRAGWEWTQHF
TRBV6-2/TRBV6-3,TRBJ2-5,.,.,TGTGCCAGCAGTTACCACAGGAAAGAGACCCAGTACTTC,CASSYHRKETQYF
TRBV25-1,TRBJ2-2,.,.,TGTGCCAGTGGGACCAGGGCGAACACCGGGGAGCTGTTTTTT,CASGTRANTGELFF
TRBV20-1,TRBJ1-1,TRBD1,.,TGCAGTGCTAGAGATGGGACAGGGGTTTCCACTGAAGCTTTCTTT,CSARDGTGVSTEAFF
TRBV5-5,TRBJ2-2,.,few,TGTGCCAGCACCCGGAGAGGGGAGAGCGCCGGGGAGCTGTTTTTT,CASTRRGESAGELFF